This T cell receptor beta chain was identified during a study of blood T cell repertoires in COVID-19. Study information: PBMCs, B-cell-depleted T cells, or T cells were the source of the cDNA or gDNA that made up the material.

Germline CDR1 is SGHAT and CDR2 is FQNNGV. The CDR3 spans 15 residues. V was trimmed by 3 bases and J by 3 bases, leaving 12 bases between them. This clone was recorded a few times. In the study's own analysis: By means of reference gene primer amplification, nucleated cell counts were estimated. Data came from immunoSEQ multiplex PCR; TCRdb stores just in-frame clones and leaves some out. The V and J calls and the clone size are those of that table, but D and trimming were determined from the DNA. The sample has about 75,000 clones; almost 90% are singletons. The sequencing input was peripheral blood. The chain uses TRBV11-2 and TRBJ1-3, with D maybe TRBD1 (6 bases). The origin of this receptor is a human donor in a cohort sampled during active COVID-19. CDR3 loop: CASSFVQGGGNTIYF. The CDR3 DNA reads as TGTGCCAGCAGCTTCGTACAGGGTGGTGGAAACACCATATATTTT.